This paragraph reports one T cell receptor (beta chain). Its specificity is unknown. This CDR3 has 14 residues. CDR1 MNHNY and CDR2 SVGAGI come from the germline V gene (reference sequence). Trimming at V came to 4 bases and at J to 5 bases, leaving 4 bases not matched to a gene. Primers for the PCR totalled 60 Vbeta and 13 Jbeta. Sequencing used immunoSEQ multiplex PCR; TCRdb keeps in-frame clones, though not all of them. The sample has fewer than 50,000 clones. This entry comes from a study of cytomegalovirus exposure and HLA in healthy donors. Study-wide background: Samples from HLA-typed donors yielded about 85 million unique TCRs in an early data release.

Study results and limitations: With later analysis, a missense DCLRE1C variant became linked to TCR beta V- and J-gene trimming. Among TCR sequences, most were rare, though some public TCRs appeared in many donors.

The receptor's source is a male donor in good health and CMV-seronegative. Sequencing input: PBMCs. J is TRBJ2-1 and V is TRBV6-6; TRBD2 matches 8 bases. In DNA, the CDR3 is TGTGCCAGCAGTTCTACTAGCGGCGACAATGAGCAGTTCTTC. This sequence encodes CASSSTSGDNEQFF.